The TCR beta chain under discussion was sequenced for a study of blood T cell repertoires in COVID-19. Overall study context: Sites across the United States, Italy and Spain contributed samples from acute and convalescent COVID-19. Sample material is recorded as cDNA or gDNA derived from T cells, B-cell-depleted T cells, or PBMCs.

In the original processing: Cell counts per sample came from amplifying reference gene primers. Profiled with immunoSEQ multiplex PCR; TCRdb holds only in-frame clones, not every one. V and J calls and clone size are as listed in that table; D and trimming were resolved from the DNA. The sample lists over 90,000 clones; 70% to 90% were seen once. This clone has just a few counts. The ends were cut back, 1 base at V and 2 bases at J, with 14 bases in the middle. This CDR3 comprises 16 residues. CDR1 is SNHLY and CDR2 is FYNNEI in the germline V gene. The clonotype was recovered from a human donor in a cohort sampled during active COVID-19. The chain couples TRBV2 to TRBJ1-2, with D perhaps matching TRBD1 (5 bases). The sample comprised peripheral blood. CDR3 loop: CASSEDSGQVNYGYTF. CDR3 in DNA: TGTGCCAGCAGTGAAGACTCAGGGCAGGTGAACTATGGCTACACCTTC. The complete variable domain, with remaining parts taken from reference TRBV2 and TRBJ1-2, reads EPEVTQTPSHQVTQMGQEVILRCVPISNHLYFYWYRQILGQKVEFLVSFYNNEISEKSEIFDDQFSVERPDGSNFTLKIRSTKLEDSAMYFCASSEDSGQVNYGYTFGSGTRLTVV.